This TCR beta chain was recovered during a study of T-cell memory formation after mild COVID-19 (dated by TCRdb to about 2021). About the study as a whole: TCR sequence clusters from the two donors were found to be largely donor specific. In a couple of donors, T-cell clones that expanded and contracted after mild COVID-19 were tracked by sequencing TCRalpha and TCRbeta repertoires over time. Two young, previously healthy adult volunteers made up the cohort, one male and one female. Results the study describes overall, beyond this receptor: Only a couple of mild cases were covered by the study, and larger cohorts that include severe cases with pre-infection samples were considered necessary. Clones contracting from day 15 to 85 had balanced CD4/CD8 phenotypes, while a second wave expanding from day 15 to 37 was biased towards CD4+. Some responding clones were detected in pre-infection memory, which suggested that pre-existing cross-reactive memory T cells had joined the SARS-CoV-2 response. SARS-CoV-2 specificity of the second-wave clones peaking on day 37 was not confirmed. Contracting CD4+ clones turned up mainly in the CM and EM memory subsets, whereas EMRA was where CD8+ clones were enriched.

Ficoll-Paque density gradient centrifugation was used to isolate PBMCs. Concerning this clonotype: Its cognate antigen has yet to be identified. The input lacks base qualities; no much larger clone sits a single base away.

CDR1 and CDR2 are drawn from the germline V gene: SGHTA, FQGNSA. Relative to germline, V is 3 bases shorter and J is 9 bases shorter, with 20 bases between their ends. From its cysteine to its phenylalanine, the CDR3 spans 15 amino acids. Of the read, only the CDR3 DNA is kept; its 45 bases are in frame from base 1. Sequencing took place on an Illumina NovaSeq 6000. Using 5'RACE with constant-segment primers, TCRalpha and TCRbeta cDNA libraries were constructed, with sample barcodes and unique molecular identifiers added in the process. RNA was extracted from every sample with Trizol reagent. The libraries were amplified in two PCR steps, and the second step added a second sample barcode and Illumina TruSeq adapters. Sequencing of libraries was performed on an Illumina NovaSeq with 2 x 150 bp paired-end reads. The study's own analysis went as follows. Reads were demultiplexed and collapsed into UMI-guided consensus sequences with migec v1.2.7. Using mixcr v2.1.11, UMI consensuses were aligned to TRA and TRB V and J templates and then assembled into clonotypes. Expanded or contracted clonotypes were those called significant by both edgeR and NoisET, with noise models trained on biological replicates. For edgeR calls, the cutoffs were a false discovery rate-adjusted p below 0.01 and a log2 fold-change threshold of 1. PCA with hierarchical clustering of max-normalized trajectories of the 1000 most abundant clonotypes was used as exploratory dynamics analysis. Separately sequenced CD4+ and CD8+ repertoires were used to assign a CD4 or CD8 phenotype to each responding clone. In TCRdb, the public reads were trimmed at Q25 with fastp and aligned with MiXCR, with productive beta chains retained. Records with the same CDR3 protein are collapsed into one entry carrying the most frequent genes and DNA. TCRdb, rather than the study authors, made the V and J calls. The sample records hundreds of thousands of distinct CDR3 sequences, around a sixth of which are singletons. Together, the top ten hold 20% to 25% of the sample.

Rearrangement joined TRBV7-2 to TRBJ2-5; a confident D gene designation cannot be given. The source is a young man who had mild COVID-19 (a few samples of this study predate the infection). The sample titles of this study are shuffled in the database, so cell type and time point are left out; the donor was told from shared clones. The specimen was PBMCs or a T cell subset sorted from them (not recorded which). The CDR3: CASSFLGRIREPQYF. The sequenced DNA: TGTGCCAGCAGCTTCCTTGGAAGGATAAGAGAACCCCAGTACTTC.